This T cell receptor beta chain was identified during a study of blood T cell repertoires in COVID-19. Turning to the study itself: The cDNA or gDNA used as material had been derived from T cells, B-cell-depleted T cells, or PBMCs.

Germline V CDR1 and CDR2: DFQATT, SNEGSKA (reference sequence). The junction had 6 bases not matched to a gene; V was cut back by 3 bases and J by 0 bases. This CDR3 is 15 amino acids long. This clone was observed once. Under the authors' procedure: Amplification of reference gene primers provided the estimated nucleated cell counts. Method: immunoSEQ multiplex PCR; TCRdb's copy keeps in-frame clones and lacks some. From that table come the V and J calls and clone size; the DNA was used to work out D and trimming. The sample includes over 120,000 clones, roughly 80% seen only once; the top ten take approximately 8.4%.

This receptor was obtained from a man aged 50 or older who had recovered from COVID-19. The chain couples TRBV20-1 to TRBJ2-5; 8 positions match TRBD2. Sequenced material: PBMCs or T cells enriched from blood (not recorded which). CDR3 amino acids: CSASFSGGNQETQYF. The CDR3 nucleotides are TGCAGTGCTAGTTTCAGCGGGGGAAACCAAGAGACCCAGTACTTC.